These 22 T cell receptor beta chains came from one sample sequenced in a study of cytomegalovirus exposure and HLA in healthy donors. Assay used: immunoSEQ multiplex PCR; TCRdb lists only in-frame clones, some missing. The sample contains around 160,000 clones, approximately 90% of which appear only once. The sequencing input was PBMCs. These receptors came from a man aged 18-30 years in good health and CMV-seronegative.

This chain links TRBV10-1 with TRBJ1-2; no firm D call. In germline, CDR1 is WNHNN, CDR2 SYGVQD (reference sequence). Deletions cut 4 bases from V and 2 bases from J, with 8 bases between. The length of the CDR3 is 13 residues. The CDR3 reads CASSASGNYGYTF. The CDR3 nucleotides read TGCGCCAGCAGTGCGTCCGGGAACTATGGCTACACCTTC.

The chain is built from TRBV9 and TRBJ2-1, with 7 nucleotides matching TRBD2. V shed 6 bases and J 0 bases; nucleotides not matched to a gene: 6. The length of the CDR3 is 15 residues. CDR1 and CDR2 (germline): SGDLS, YYNGEE. As DNA, the CDR3 is TGTGCCAGCACCCTGGGGGGGAGCTCCTACAATGAGCAGTTCTTC. This encodes CASTLGGSSYNEQFF.

This clone has a single count. The rearrangement joins TRBV28 to TRBJ2-1, with D possibly TRBD2 on 7 matching bases. The CDR3 is 15 residues long. Germline assignment: CDR1 MDHEN and CDR2 SYDVKM. The V gene lost 6 bases and the J gene lost 9 bases, with 21 bases spanning the gap. The CDR3: CASSRWREKGGEQFF. The DNA of the CDR3 is TGTGCCAGCAGCCGTTGGCGGGAGAAGGGGGGTGAGCAGTTCTTC.

This clone came up once. The chain is built from TRBV6-5 and TRBJ2-3, with D perhaps matching TRBD1 (6 bases). Trimming left V 1 base short and J 6 bases short, with 14 bases between. CDR1 is MNHEY and CDR2 is SVGAGI in the germline V gene. The CDR3 contains 15 residues. The CDR3 DNA reads TGTGCCAGCAGTTACTGGGGCAACAGGGAGGATACGCAGTATTTT. This translates into CASSYWGNREDTQYF.

The J gene is TRBJ2-2, the V gene TRBV27; 8 bases are a match to TRBD2. Losses at the gene ends were 5 bases for V and 4 bases for J; bases not matched to a gene: 0. The CDR3 runs to 13 residues. In germline, CDR1 is MNHEY, CDR2 SMNVEV (reference sequence). CDR3 region: CASSSGSTGELFF. The CDR3 DNA sequence: TGTGCCAGCAGTAGCGGGAGCACCGGGGAGCTGTTTTTT.

The gene calls are TRBV6-5 and TRBJ1-2; D might be TRBD1 (5 bases). Trimming removed 0 bases at V and 6 bases at J, with 11 bases between. The CDR3 totals 14 residues. Germline CDR1 MNHEY, CDR2 SVGAGI. CDR3 sequence: CASSYSQGLNGYTF. CDR3 sequence (DNA): TGTGCCAGCAGTTACTCTCAGGGTTTGAATGGCTACACCTTC.

V and J are TRBV5-1 and TRBJ1-1; D might be TRBD1 (6 bases). The CDR3 extends over 18 amino acids. The germline CDR1 and CDR2 sequences are SGHRS and YFSETQ. Trimming cost V 4 bases and J 0 bases, with 22 bases left between them. The CDR3 DNA sequence: TGCGCCAGCAGCCTAGACAGGTTCTCTCAAGGGATGAACACTGAAGCTTTCTTT. This gives the protein CASSLDRFSQGMNTEAFF.

This chain uses TRBV10-3 with TRBJ2-7, with 10 bases that match TRBD1. Trimming removed 2 bases from V and 1 base from J; junction bases left unmatched: 17. The CDR3 has 20 residues. The germline V gene has CDR1 ENHRY and CDR2 SYGVKD. The chain's CDR3 is CAISENRDRGLPSGSYEQYF. The DNA of the CDR3 is TGTGCCATCAGTGAGAACCGGGACAGGGGATTACCTAGCGGGTCCTACGAGCAGTACTTC.

This clone was seen only once. The chain links TRBV25-1 to TRBJ1-2; no definite D call. CDR1 and CDR2 from the germline V gene are MGHDK and SYGVNS. Trimming removed 11 bases at V and 3 bases at J, with 10 bases between. The CDR3 is made up of 11 amino acids. CDR3 DNA sequence: TGTGCCTCCTCCCGGGACTATGGCTACACCTTC. It specifies CASSRDYGYTF.

The J gene is TRBJ2-1, the V gene TRBV4-3; maybe TRBD2 (6 bases). From germline, CDR1 is LGHNA and CDR2 YSLEER. Trimming left V 2 bases short and J 4 bases short, with 12 bases between. This CDR3 comprises 15 residues. CDR3 region: CASSQFRGAYNEQFF. The CDR3 region has the DNA TGCGCCAGCAGCCAATTCCGCGGGGCTTACAATGAGCAGTTCTTC.

This sequence joins TRBV7-9 and TRBJ2-2; D is perhaps TRBD1 (6 bases). Germline-derived CDR1 and CDR2 are SEHNR and FQNEAQ (reference sequence). The CDR3 has 16 amino acids. Deletions cut 2 bases from V and 0 bases from J, with 10 bases between. CDR3 amino acids: CASSLWPGANTGELFF. CDR3 sequence (DNA): TGTGCCAGCAGCTTATGGCCAGGGGCGAACACCGGGGAGCTGTTTTTT.

As for this clone: At one of its ends the junction is not consistent with the germline gene, which may arise from a read error. V usage is TRBV7-7 and J usage is TRBJ2-5; 10 nucleotides match TRBD2. CDR3 length equals 15 residues. Per the germline V gene, CDR1 is SSHAT and CDR2 is FNYEAQ (reference sequence). The CDR3 loop reads CASSSGLAFQETQYF. The CDR3 coding sequence is TGTGCTAGCAGCTCGGGACTAGCGTTTCAAGAGACCCAGTACTTC.

The chain combines TRBV6-5 with TRBJ2-7; 7 bases map to TRBD1. CDR3 length: 12 amino acids. Germline lookup yields CDR1 MNHEY and CDR2 SVGAGI. The ends lost 6 bases at V and 7 bases at J; junction bases unmatched: 6. The DNA for the CDR3 is TGTGCCAGCAGGCAGGGGGTGGGGGAGCAGTACTTC. The encoded protein is CASRQGVGEQYF.

This clone occurred once. CDR3 sequence reads: CASSFKAGAYEQYF. In DNA form, the CDR3 reads TGTGCCAGCAGCTTTAAGGCGGGAGCCTACGAGCAGTACTTC. The J gene is TRBJ2-7, the V gene TRBV5-8, with 7 nucleotides matching TRBD2. The ends lost 2 bases at V and 2 bases at J; junction bases unmatched: 4. The germline gives CDR1 SGHTS, CDR2 YDEGEE. The CDR3 totals 14 residues.

V and J are TRBV27 and TRBJ1-1, with D uncertain. Per the germline V gene, CDR1 is MNHEY and CDR2 is SMNVEV (reference sequence). The CDR3 contains 11 residues. V was clipped by 6 bases and J by 5 bases, with 7 bases between them. CDR3 coding DNA: TGTGCCAGCAGGGGCAGAACTGAAGCTTTCTTT. Amino acids: CASRGRTEAFF.

This clone appeared once. The chain couples TRBV2 to TRBJ1-2; possibly TRBD1 for D (5 bases). Trimming removed 0 bases at V and 5 bases at J, with 16 bases between. CDR1 and CDR2 (germline): SNHLY, FYNNEI. CDR3 length: 16 amino acids. The CDR3 DNA sequence: TGTGCCAGCAGTGAAGCGGGACCGGGGACTATTTATGGCTACACCTTC. It codes for CASSEAGPGTIYGYTF.

The genes are TRBV6-4 and TRBJ2-2; D call uncertain. There are 16 residues in the CDR3. The V and J ends lost 3 bases and 0 bases respectively, with 11 bases between them. The V gene's germline CDR1 is MRHNA and CDR2 SNTAGT. CDR3 sequence reads: CASSEQTRANTGELFF. The DNA of the CDR3 is TGTGCCAGCAGTGAGCAGACTCGCGCGAACACCGGGGAGCTGTTTTTT.

This clone was seen a few times. The rearrangement uses TRBV19 and TRBJ1-5; D is unclear. The germline CDR1 and CDR2 sequences are LNHDA and SQIVND (reference sequence). The CDR3 spans 12 residues. V was cut by 6 bases and J by 0 bases, with 3 bases left in between. CDR3 loop: CASRYSNQPQHF. The CDR3 DNA follows: TGTGCCAGTAGGTATAGCAATCAGCCCCAGCATTTT.

The chain uses TRBV23-1 and TRBJ2-1; possibly TRBD2 for D (5 bases). TRBV23-1 has ORF status, its function being uncertain. The CDR3 loop spans 16 amino acids. Deletions cut 6 bases from V and 1 base from J, with 16 bases between. Written as DNA, the CDR3 is TGCGCCAGCAGCCCCTGGGTGGGCGGGTCCTACAATGAGCAGTTCTTC. It codes for CASSPWVGGSYNEQFF.

The V and J genes are TRBV7-2 and TRBJ2-6; the match to TRBD2 covers 13 bases. This CDR3 spans 17 amino acids. Unmatched junction bases numbered 1, after V lost 5 bases and J lost 0 bases. Germline V lookup: CDR1 SGHTA, CDR2 FQGNSA. The chain's CDR3 is CASSRTSGGSGANVLTF. The CDR3 DNA sequence: TGTGCCAGCAGCCGGACTAGCGGGGGCTCTGGGGCCAACGTCCTGACTTTC.

This clone was picked up a small number of times. This rearrangement joins TRBV25-1 to TRBJ1-6; 7 nucleotides align to TRBD1. V trimming: 5 bases; J trimming: 10 bases; junction bases outside the gene matches: 5. Germline V CDR1 and CDR2: MGHDK, SYGVNS. The length of the CDR3 is 13 residues. The CDR3 is CASSTQGDSPLHF. The CDR3 DNA follows: TGTGCCAGCAGTACCCAGGGGGACTCACCCCTCCACTTT.

The J gene is TRBJ1-2, the V gene TRBV2, with D possibly being TRBD1 (5 bases). Germline V gene sequence: CDR1 SNHLY, CDR2 FYNNEI. CDR3 size: 12 residues. The V end was cut by 7 bases, the J end by 7 bases, with 13 bases between. This CDR3 reads CASTESDIGYTF. CDR3 bases: TGTGCCAGCACGGAATCGGACATTGGCTACACCTTC.